The 8 T cell receptor beta chains below come from one sample, sequenced in a study of human T cells and chemical hapten exposure. Total RNA was isolated from unfractionated whole blood. A single record per CDR3 protein comes from TCRdb applying MiXCR to the 5' RACE reads. The table lists 110,000 or so distinct CDR3 sequences, around a fifth of them singletons. Receptors were obtained from a human donor in good health.

The chain employs TRBV11-2 and TRBJ2-1, with D perhaps assigned TRBD1 or TRBD2 (5 bases each). Trimming cost V 5 bases and J 0 bases, with 17 bases left between them. CDR1 is SGHAT, CDR2 FQNNGV, per germline. The CDR3 length is 17 residues. CDR3 DNA sequence: TGTGCCAGCAGCCCCCGAGGGGTGGGGAGCTCCTACAATGAGCAGTTCTTC. It specifies CASSPRGVGSSYNEQFF.

As for this clonotype: Sequence at one end of the junction differs from germline and may be a read error. This chain uses TRBV20-1 with TRBJ2-5; 7 bases are shared with TRBD2. This CDR3 region has 15 residues. CDR1 and CDR2 from the germline V gene are DFQATT and SNEGSKA (reference sequence). The CDR3 DNA reads as TGCAGTGCTAGAAGCCTAGCGGTGAACCAAGAGGCCCAGTACTTC. It codes for CSARSLAVNQEAQYF.

The chain recombines TRBV2 with TRBJ1-3; 10 bases align to TRBD1. This CDR3 contains 15 residues. V was clipped by 7 bases and J by 4 bases; unmatched bases: 7. Per germline, CDR1 SNHLY and CDR2 FYNNEI. The CDR3 is CASIADRGRGNTIYF. The CDR3 DNA follows: TGTGCCAGCATTGCGGACAGGGGGAGAGGAAACACCATATATTTT.

This clonotype was detected a few times. The chain has TRBV7-8 and TRBJ2-3; 14 nucleotides align to TRBD2. This CDR3 comprises 16 residues. Trimming at V came to 4 bases and at J to 1 base, leaving 1 base not matched to a gene. Germline lookup yields CDR1 SGHVS and CDR2 FQNEAQ. CDR3 residues: CASSSTSGRGTDTQYF. CDR3 bases: TGTGCCAGCAGCTCGACTAGCGGGAGGGGCACAGATACGCAGTATTTT.

This chain joins TRBV15 and TRBJ2-1; D is unresolved. The CDR3 is made up of 12 amino acids. Germline loops: CDR1 LNHNV, CDR2 YYDKDF (reference sequence). V was shortened by 1 base and J by 6 bases, with 4 bases between the two germline ends. CDR3 in DNA: TGTGCCACCAGCAGAGCGTCCAATGAGCAGTTCTTC. Translating it yields CATSRASNEQFF.

In this sample, this clonotype turned up many times. This rearrangement joins TRBV27 to TRBJ1-1; tentatively, D is TRBD1 (6 bases). The germline V and J ends were trimmed by 5 bases and 7 bases, with 14 bases remaining between them. From germline, CDR1 is MNHEY and CDR2 SMNVEV (reference sequence). This CDR3 has 13 residues. CDR3 sequence reads: CASSQINRDEAFF. The CDR3 DNA follows: TGTGCCAGCAGTCAAATAAACAGGGATGAAGCTTTCTTT.

The chain links TRBV12-3 or TRBV12-4 to TRBJ1-4; TRBD1 matches at 7 bases. Trimming cost V 7 bases and J 3 bases; bases outside gene matches: 14. This CDR3 contains 17 residues. The CDR3, as DNA: TGTGCCAGCATTTATTGGGAAGGGGGCATAGCTAATGAAAAACTGTTTTTT. It codes for CASIYWEGGIANEKLFF.

This clonotype was counted only a few times. The chain combines TRBV14 with TRBJ2-7; D possibly corresponds to TRBD2 (5 bases). CDR1 and CDR2 from the germline V gene are SGHDN and FVKESK. The V and J ends lost 4 bases and 2 bases respectively, with 12 bases between them. The CDR3 sequence is 14 residues long. The CDR3 spells CASSPPAEAYEQYF. CDR3 sequence (DNA): TGTGCCAGCAGCCCCCCCGCGGAGGCCTACGAGCAGTACTTC.